The clone carrying this T cell receptor beta chain has at least ten counts. MiXCR was run by TCRdb on the reads, yielding one entry per CDR3 protein. Of about 130,000 distinct CDR3 sequences in the sample, almost 9% are singletons; the top ten hold around 9.1%. The data belong to a study of T cell repertoires in cytomegalovirus infection. From germline, CDR1 is MNHNS and CDR2 SASEGT. Deletions cut 5 bases from V and 5 bases from J, with 15 bases between. The CDR3 is made up of 14 amino acids. Specimen: PBMCs. This clonotype was sampled from a human donor in good health (CMV status not recorded). Some clones in this sample may be carry-over from other donors' samples. This chain uses TRBV6-1 with TRBJ2-5; D call uncertain. CDR3 region: CASSPLRFQETQYF. Here the CDR3 DNA reads TGTGCCAGCAGTCCCCTCCGGTTCCAGGAGACCCAGTACTTC.